The 19 T cell receptor beta chains presented below share a single source sample, sequenced in a study of blood T cell repertoires in COVID-19 (TCRdb year 2020). Libraries were constructed by the immunoSEQ multiplex PCR assay. Drawn from immuneACCESS, this table holds only the in-frame rearrangements with V and J called that TCRdb kept. Clones are partly lost; checked studies trace under half to an unresolved V gene and leave the rest unexplained. This sample holds 380,000 or so clones; approximately 86% were observed only once. In total, the top ten clones hold 7.1% of the sample. The sample consisted of peripheral blood. All receptors come from a woman aged 60-75 years with COVID-19, enrolled during active disease.

V and J are TRBV6-5 and TRBJ2-1; 12 positions match TRBD2. CDR3 length equals 16 residues. The V gene's germline CDR1 is MNHEY and CDR2 SVGAGI. J gave up 4 bases and V 2 bases, and 3 bases lay outside the gene matches. The CDR3 region is CASSYPSGGAYNEQFF. The DNA of the CDR3 is TGTGCCAGCAGTTACCCTAGCGGGGGGGCTTACAATGAGCAGTTCTTC.

V and J are TRBV6-5 and TRBJ2-7; 9 positions match TRBD2. J gave up 4 bases and V 6 bases, and 4 bases lay outside the gene matches. CDR3 length: 13 amino acids. CDR1 and CDR2 from the germline V gene are MNHEY and SVGAGI. The CDR3 nucleotides read TGTGCCAGCAGAAGCGGGGGGCCTTACGAGCAGTACTTC. This encodes CASRSGGPYEQYF.

V is TRBV6-5 and J is TRBJ2-7; the match to TRBD1 covers 9 bases. V dropped 4 bases and J dropped 0; count of bases not matched to a gene: 4. This CDR3 spans 15 amino acids. Germline V CDR1 and CDR2: MNHEY, SVGAGI. CDR3 loop: CASSSDRGFSYEQYF. DNA for the CDR3: TGTGCCAGCAGTTCGGACAGGGGATTCTCCTACGAGCAGTACTTC.

V and J are TRBV3-1 (or the pseudogene TRBV3-2) and TRBJ2-5, with 8 bases identical to TRBD2. V shed 0 bases, J shed 6 bases, and the junction held 9 bases outside the gene matches. Germline V gene sequence: CDR1 LGHDT, CDR2 YNNKEL (reference sequence). CDR3 length: 16 amino acids. Here the CDR3 DNA reads TGTGCCAGCAGCCAAGATAGTAGCGGGGTCCGTAAGACCCAGTACTTC. This gives the protein CASSQDSSGVRKTQYF.

V is TRBV7-2 and J is TRBJ1-1; possibly TRBD1 for D (5 bases). Trimming cost V 4 bases and J 4 bases, with 10 bases left between them. The length of the CDR3 is 13 residues. Germline V gene lookup returns CDR1 SGHTA and CDR2 FQGNSA. The CDR3 nucleotides read TGTGCCAGCAGCTCCAGGGTCACCACTGAAGCTTTCTTT. It encodes CASSSRVTTEAFF.

DNA of the CDR3: TGCGCCAGCAGCCTACGATACCCTAACTACGAGCAGTACTTC. This sequence encodes CASSLRYPNYEQYF. This chain joins TRBV5-1 and TRBJ2-7; D is unresolved. Germline CDR1 and CDR2: SGHRS and YFSETQ. The V end was cut by 4 bases, the J end by 3 bases, with 14 bases between. The CDR3 length is 14 residues.

The chain links TRBV5-1 to TRBJ2-7; TRBD2 aligns across 9 bases. Germline V gives CDR1 SGHRS, CDR2 YFSETQ. CDR3 length equals 15 residues. V lost 0 bases, J lost 7 bases, and 8 bases stayed unmatched. The CDR3 sequence: CASSLVAGGPGEQYF. The DNA of the CDR3 is TGCGCCAGCAGCTTGGTGGCGGGGGGGCCGGGAGAGCAGTACTTC.

The chain employs TRBV4-3 and TRBJ1-4, with D maybe TRBD1 (6 bases). In germline, CDR1 is LGHNA, CDR2 YSLEER. V lost 0 bases and J 2 bases, leaving 10 bases between the germline ends. The CDR3 totals 16 residues. This CDR3 is CASSQDPQGTNEKLFF. DNA of the CDR3: TGCGCCAGCAGCCAAGATCCCCAGGGGACTAATGAAAAACTGTTTTTT.

With respect to this clone: Different DNA sequences within this sample yield the same CDR3. The chain joins TRBV7-9 to TRBJ1-4, with 10 bases lining up with TRBD1. The CDR3 loop spans 15 amino acids. Germline trimming cut 1 base from V and 5 bases from J; bases unmatched to any gene: 1. Germline lookup yields CDR1 SEHNR and CDR2 FQNEAQ (reference sequence). The CDR3 here is CASSLVGQGNEKLFF. The CDR3 DNA follows: TGTGCCAGCAGCTTAGTGGGACAGGGGAATGAAAAACTGTTTTTT. The full variable domain, completed using reference TRBV7-9 and TRBJ1-4, is DTGVSQNPRHKITKRGQNVTFRCDPISEHNRLYWYRQTLGQGPEFLTYFQNEAQLEKSRLLSDRFSAERPKGSFSTLEIQRTEQGDSAMYLCASSLVGQGNEKLFFGSGTQLSVL.

The chain employs TRBV30 and TRBJ2-1; 8 bases agree with TRBD1. Germline CDR1 and CDR2: GTSNPN and SVGIG (reference sequence). The CDR3 is 13 amino acids. CDR3 nucleotides: TGTGGCTACAGGGGGAGCTCCTACAATGAGCAGTTCTTC. It specifies CGYRGSSYNEQFF.

DNA for the CDR3: TGTGCCAGCAGCTTAGCCACGGGGAACACTGAAGCTTTCTTT. Protein sequence: CASSLATGNTEAFF. The chain uses TRBV7-2 and TRBJ1-1; D gene unclear. The V gene lost 0 bases and the J gene lost 1 base, with 6 bases spanning the gap. There are 14 residues in the CDR3. From germline, CDR1 is SGHTA and CDR2 FQGNSA.

The rearrangement uses TRBV6-5 and TRBJ1-4; 9 nucleotides agree with TRBD1. The CDR3 sequence is 14 residues long. CDR1 and CDR2 from the germline V gene are MNHEY and SVGAGI. The trim removed 2 bases at V and 8 bases at J, leaving 3 bases unmatched. CDR3 DNA: TGTGCCAGCAGTTACGGGACAGGGATGGAAAAACTGTTTTTT. Its translation is CASSYGTGMEKLFF.

The V gene is TRBV7-2, the J gene TRBJ2-7; no firm D call. V was clipped by 3 bases and J by 7 bases, with 7 bases between them. The CDR3 loop spans 11 amino acids. Germline V gene lookup returns CDR1 SGHTA and CDR2 FQGNSA. CDR3 DNA: TGTGCCAGCAGCTTCGGTCTTGAGCAGTACTTC. Residues: CASSFGLEQYF.

This chain joins TRBV28 and TRBJ1-5; tentatively, D is TRBD1 (5 bases). CDR3 size: 11 residues. Trimming left V 5 bases short and J 9 bases short, with 8 bases between. Germline CDR1 MDHEN, CDR2 SYDVKM. The CDR3 is CASSLQGPQHF. CDR3 DNA: TGTGCCAGCAGTCTCCAGGGGCCCCAGCATTTT.

V is TRBV5-4 and J is TRBJ2-1; 11 nucleotides agree with TRBD2. The CDR3 has 19 amino acids. Germline CDR1 is SGHNT and CDR2 is YYREEE (reference sequence). Unmatched junction bases numbered 10, after V lost 0 bases and J lost 2 bases. The CDR3 reads CASSLGASGGPRTYNEQFF. The CDR3 nucleotides read TGTGCCAGCAGCTTGGGGGCTAGCGGGGGGCCAAGGACCTACAATGAGCAGTTCTTC.

V is TRBV27 and J is TRBJ2-7, with 10 bases identical to TRBD1. CDR3 length equals 12 residues. CDR1 and CDR2 from the germline V gene are MNHEY and SMNVEV (reference sequence). Losses at the gene ends were 5 bases for V and 6 bases for J; bases not matched to a gene: 1. For the CDR3, the DNA is TGTGCCAGCAGTGGACAGGGGGGCGAGCAGTACTTC. Translation gives CASSGQGGEQYF.

The CDR3 DNA follows: TGTGCCAGCAGGGACAGGGGGTCTGGAAACACCATATATTTT. Its protein is CASRDRGSGNTIYF. The J gene is TRBJ1-3, the V gene TRBV2; 10 bases match TRBD1. V trimming: 6 bases; J trimming: 1 base; junction bases outside the gene matches: 0. Per the germline V gene, CDR1 is SNHLY and CDR2 is FYNNEI. This CDR3 has 14 residues.

This chain connects TRBV2 to TRBJ1-3; D might be TRBD1 (6 bases). Trimming stripped 7 bases from V and 0 bases from J, with 13 bases between. The CDR3 spans 15 residues. CDR1 and CDR2 (germline): SNHLY, FYNNEI. As DNA, the CDR3 is TGTGCCAGCAAAGAACAGGGTTTCTCTGGAAACACCATATATTTT. Translating gives CASKEQGFSGNTIYF.

This rearrangement joins TRBV2 to TRBJ1-4; no clear D gene. Trimming removed 2 bases from V and 5 bases from J, with 3 bases in between. This CDR3 is 12 amino acids long. Germline lookup yields CDR1 SNHLY and CDR2 FYNNEI. CDR3 amino acids: CASSEQNEKLFF. In DNA, the CDR3 is TGTGCCAGCAGTGAACAGAATGAAAAACTGTTTTTT.